This TCR beta chain was identified in a study of cytomegalovirus exposure and HLA in healthy donors. The overall study: Findings of an earlier analysis included roughly 110 million unique TCR beta sequences from 170 million or so T cells.

Sampled while nominally healthy, donors likely had unrecorded immune exposures. Primers for the PCR totalled 60 Vbeta and 13 Jbeta. Libraries were prepared by immunoSEQ multiplex PCR; TCRdb keeps only in-frame clonotypes and omits some of them. The top ten clones hold approximately 4% of a sample with about 130,000 clones, roughly 80% of them seen once. Per the germline V gene, CDR1 is SGHDT and CDR2 is YYEEEE. V lost 2 bases and J lost 0, with 17 bases in between. This CDR3 has 17 residues. The clonotype was recovered from a man younger than 30 in good health and CMV-seropositive. Source material: PBMCs. The chain links TRBV5-6 to TRBJ1-1; maybe TRBD1 (5 bases). The CDR3 bases are TGTGCCAGCAGCTTCGGGGACTCGAGGGCTCTGAACACTGAAGCTTTCTTT. The encoded protein is CASSFGDSRALNTEAFF.